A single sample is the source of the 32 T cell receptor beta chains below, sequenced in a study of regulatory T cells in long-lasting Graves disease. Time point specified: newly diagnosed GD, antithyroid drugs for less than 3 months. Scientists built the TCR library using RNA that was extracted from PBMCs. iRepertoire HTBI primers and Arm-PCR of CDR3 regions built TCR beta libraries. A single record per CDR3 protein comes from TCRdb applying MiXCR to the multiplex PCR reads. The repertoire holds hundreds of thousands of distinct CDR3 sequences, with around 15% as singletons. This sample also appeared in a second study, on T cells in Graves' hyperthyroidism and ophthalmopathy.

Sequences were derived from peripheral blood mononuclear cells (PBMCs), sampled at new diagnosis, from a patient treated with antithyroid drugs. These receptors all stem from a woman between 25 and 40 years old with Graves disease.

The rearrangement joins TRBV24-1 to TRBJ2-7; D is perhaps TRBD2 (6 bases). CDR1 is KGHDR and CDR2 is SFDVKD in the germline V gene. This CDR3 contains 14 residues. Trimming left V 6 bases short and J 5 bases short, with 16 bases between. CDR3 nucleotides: TGTGCCACCAGTAATAGCGGCAGCCTCGACGAGCAGTACTTC. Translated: CATSNSGSLDEQYF.

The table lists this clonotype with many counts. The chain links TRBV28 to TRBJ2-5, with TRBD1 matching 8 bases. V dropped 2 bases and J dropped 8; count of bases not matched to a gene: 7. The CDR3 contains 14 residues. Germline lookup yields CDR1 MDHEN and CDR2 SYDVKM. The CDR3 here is CASSLHRGIPTQYF. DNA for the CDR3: TGTGCCAGCAGTTTACACAGGGGGATACCCACCCAGTACTTC. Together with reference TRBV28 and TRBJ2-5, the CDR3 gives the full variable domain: DVKVTQSSRYLVKRTGEKVFLECVQDMDHENMFWYRQDPGLGLRLIYFSYDVKMKEKGDIPEGYSVSREKKERFSLILESASTNQTSMYLCASSLHRGIPTQYFGPGTRLLVL.

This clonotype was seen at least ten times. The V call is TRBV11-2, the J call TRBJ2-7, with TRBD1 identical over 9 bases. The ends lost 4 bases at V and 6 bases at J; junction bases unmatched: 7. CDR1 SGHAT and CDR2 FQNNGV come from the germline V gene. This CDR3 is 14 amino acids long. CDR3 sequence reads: CASSSLDRGGEQYF. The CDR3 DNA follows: TGTGCCAGCAGCTCGTTGGACAGGGGCGGCGAGCAGTACTTC.

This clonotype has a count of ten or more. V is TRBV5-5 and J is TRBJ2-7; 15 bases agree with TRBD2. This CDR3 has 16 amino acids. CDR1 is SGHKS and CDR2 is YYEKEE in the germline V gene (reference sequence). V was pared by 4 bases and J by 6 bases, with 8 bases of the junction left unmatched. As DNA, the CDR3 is TGTGCCAGCAGCCGCGGACTAGCGGGAGGGAGATCCGAGCAGTACTTC. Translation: CASSRGLAGGRSEQYF.

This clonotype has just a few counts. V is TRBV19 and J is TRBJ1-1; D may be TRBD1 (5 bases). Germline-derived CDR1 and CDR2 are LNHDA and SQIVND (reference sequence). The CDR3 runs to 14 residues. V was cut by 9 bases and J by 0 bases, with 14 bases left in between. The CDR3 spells CASPGEPVNTEAFF. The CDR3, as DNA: TGTGCCAGCCCGGGGGAGCCGGTGAACACTGAAGCTTTCTTT.

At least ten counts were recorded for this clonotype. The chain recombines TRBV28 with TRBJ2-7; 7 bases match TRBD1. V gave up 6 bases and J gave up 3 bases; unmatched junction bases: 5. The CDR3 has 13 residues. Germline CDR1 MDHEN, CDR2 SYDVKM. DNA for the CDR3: TGTGCCAGCAGACCGACAGGGTACTACGAGCAGTACTTC. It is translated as CASRPTGYYEQYF. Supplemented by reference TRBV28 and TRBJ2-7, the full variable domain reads DVKVTQSSRYLVKRTGEKVFLECVQDMDHENMFWYRQDPGLGLRLIYFSYDVKMKEKGDIPEGYSVSREKKERFSLILESASTNQTSMYLCASRPTGYYEQYFGPGTRLTVT.

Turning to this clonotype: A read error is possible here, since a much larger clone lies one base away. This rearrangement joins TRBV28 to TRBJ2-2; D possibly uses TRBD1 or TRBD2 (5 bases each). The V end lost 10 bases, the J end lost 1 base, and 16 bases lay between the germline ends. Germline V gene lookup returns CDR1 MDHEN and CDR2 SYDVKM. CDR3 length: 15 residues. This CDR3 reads CATHIARGNTGELFF. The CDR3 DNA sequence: TGTGCCACCCACATAGCGAGGGGGAACACCGGGGAGCTGTTTTTT.

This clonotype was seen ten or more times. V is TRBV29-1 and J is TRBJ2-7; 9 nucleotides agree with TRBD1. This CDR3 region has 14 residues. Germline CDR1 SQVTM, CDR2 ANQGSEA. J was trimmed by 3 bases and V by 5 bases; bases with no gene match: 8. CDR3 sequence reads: CSVTTGTGIYEQYF. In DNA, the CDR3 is TGCAGCGTTACTACCGGGACAGGGATCTACGAGCAGTACTTC.

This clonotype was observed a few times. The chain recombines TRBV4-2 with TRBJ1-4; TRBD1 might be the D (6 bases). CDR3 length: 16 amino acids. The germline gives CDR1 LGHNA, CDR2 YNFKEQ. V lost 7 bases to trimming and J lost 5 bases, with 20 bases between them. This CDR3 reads CASKPTSWGQNEKLFF. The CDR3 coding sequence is TGTGCCAGCAAACCCACGAGCTGGGGGCAAAATGAAAAACTGTTTTTT.

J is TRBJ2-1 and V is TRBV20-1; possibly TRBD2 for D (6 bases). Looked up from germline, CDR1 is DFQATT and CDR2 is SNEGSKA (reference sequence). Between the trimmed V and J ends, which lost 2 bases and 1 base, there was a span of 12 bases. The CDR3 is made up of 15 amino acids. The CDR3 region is CSARSGLLSYNEQFF. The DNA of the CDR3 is TGCAGTGCTAGATCGGGACTTCTGTCCTACAATGAGCAGTTCTTC.

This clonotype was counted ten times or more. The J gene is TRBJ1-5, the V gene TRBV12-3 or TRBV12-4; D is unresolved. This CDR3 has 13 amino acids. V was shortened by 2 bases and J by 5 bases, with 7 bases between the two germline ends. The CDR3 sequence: CASSLNGDQPQHF. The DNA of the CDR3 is TGTGCCAGCAGTTTAAATGGGGATCAGCCCCAGCATTTT.

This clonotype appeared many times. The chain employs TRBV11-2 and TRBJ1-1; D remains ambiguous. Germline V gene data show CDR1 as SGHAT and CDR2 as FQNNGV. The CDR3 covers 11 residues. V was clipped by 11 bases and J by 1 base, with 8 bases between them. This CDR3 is CASQANTEAFF. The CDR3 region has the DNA TGTGCCTCTCAGGCGAACACTGAAGCTTTCTTT.

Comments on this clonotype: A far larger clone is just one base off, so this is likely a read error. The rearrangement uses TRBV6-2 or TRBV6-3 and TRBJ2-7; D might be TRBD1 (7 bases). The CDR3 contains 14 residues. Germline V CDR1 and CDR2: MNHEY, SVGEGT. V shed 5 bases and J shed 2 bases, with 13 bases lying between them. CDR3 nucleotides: TGTGCCAGCAGTCTTCAGGGGGAGGCCTACGAGCAGTACTTC. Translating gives CASSLQGEAYEQYF.

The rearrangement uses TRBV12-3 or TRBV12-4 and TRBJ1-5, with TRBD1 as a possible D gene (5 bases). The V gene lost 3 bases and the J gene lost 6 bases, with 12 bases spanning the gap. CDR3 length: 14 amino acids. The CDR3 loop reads CASSFGTTSQPQHF. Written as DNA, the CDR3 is TGTGCCAGCAGTTTCGGGACGACGAGTCAGCCCCAGCATTTT.

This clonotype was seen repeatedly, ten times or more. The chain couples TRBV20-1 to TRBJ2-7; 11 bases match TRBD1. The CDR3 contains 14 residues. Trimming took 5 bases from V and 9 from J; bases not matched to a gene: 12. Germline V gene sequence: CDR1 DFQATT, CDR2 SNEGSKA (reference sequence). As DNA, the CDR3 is TGCAGTGCTGCTCCCGGGACAGGGGGTTTTGGGCAGTACTTC. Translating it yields CSAAPGTGGFGQYF.

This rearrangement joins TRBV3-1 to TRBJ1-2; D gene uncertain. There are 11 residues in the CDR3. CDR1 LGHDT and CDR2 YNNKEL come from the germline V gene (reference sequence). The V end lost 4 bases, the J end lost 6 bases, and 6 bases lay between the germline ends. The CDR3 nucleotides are TGTGCCAGCAGCCGGTTTAATGGCTACACCTTC. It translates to CASSRFNGYTF.

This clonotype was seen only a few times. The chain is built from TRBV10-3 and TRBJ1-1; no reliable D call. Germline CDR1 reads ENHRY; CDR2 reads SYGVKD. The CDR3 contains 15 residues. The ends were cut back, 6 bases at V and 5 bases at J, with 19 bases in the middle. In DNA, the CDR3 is TGTGCCATCAGCCCAATGGGGAAGTTCGGAACTGAAGCTTTCTTT. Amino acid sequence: CAISPMGKFGTEAFF.

The CDR3 loop is CASSQAAGGEVELFF. The CDR3 coding sequence is TGCGCCAGCAGCCAAGCTGCTGGGGGTGAGGTTGAACTGTTTTTT. This chain uses TRBV4-1 with TRBJ1-4; a possible D gene is TRBD1 (5 bases). Trimming removed 1 base at V and 12 bases at J, with 18 bases between. The CDR3 is made up of 15 amino acids. Germline V gives CDR1 MGHRA, CDR2 YSYEKL.

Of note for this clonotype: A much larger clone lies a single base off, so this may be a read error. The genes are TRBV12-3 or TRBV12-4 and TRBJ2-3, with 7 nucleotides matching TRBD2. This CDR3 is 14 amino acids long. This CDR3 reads CATGGREITGTQYF. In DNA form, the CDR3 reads TGTGCCACGGGAGGCCGAGAAATCACAGGTACGCAGTATTTT.

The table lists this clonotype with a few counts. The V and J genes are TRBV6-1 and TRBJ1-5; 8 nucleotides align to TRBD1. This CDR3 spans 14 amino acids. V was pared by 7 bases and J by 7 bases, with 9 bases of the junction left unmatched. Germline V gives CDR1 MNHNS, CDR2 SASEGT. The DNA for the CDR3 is TGTGCCAGCACCCAACAGGGACAGGTCCAGCCCCAGCATTTT. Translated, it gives CASTQQGQVQPQHF.

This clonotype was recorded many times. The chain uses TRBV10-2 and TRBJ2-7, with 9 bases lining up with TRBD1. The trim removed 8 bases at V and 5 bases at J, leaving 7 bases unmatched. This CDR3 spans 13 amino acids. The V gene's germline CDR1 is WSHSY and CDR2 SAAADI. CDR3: CASWDRVIHEQYF. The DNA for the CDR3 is TGCGCCAGCTGGGACAGGGTAATACACGAGCAGTACTTC.

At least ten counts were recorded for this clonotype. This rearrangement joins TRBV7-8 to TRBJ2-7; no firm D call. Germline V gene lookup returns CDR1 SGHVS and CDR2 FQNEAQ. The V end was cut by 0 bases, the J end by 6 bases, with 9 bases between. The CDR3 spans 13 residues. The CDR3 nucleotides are TGTGCCAGCAGCTTAGCCAATGTTGCCGAGCAGTACTTC. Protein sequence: CASSLANVAEQYF.

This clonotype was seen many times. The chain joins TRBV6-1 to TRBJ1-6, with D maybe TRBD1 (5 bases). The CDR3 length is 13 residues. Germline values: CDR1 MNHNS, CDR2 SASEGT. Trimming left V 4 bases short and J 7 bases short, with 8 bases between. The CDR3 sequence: CASSGRTNSPLHF. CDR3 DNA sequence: TGTGCCAGCAGTGGACGGACAAATTCACCCCTCCACTTT.

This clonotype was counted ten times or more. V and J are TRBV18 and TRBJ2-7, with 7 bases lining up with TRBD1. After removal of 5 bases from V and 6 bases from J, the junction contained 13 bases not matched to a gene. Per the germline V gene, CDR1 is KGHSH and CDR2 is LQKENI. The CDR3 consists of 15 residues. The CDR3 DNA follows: TGTGCCAGCTCATCCCCGGGACAGACCCTCGGCGAGCAGTACTTC. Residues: CASSSPGQTLGEQYF.

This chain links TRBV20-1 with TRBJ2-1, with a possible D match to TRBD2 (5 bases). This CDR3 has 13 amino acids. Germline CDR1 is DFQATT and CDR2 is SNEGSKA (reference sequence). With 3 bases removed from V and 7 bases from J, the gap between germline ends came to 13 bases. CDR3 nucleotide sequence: TGCAGTGCTAGCCGACCTGGCGGGAATGAGCAGTTCTTC. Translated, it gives CSASRPGGNEQFF.

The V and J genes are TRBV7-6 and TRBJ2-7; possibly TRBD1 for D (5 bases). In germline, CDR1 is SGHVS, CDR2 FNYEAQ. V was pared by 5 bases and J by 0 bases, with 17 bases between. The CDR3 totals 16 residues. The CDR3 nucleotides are TGTGCCAGCAGCCCCAGTTGGGGCATCTTCTCCTACGAGCAGTACTTC. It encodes CASSPSWGIFSYEQYF.

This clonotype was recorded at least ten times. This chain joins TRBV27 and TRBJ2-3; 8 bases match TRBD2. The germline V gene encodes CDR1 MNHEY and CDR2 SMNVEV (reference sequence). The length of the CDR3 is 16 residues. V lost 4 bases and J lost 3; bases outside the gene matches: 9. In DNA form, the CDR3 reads TGTGCCAGCAGTTCCCCGGGACTAGGGGTGACAGATACGCAGTATTTT. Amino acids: CASSSPGLGVTDTQYF.

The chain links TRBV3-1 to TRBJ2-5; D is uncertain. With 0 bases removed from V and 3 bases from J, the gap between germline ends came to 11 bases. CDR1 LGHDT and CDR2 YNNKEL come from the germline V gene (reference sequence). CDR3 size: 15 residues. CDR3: CASSQETLSKETQYF. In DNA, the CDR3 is TGTGCCAGCAGCCAAGAAACACTTTCGAAAGAGACCCAGTACTTC.

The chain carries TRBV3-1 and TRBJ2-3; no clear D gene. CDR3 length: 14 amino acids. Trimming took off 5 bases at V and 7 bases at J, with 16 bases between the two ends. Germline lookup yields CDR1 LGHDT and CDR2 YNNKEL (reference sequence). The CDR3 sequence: CASSTSPRTHTQYF. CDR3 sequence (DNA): TGTGCCAGCAGCACAAGTCCCCGAACCCATACGCAGTATTTT.

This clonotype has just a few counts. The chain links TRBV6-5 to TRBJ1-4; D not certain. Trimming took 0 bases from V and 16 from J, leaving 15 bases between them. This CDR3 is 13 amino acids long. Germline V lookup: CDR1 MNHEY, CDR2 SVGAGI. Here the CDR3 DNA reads TGTGCCAGCAGTTACTCGGCAGAAGGCCGAAAGTTTTTT. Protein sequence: CASSYSAEGRKFF.

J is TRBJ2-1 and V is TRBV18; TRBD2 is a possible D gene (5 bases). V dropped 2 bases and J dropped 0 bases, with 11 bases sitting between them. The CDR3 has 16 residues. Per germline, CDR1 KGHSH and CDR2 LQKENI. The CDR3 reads CASSPLASSSYNEQFF. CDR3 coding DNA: TGTGCCAGCTCACCATTAGCGTCGAGCTCCTACAATGAGCAGTTCTTC.

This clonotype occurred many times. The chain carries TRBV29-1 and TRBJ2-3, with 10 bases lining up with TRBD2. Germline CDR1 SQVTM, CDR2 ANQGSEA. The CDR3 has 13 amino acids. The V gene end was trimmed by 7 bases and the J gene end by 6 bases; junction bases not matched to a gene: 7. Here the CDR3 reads CSALAGVGDTQYF. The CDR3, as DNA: TGCAGCGCCCTAGCGGGAGTCGGGGATACGCAGTATTTT.